The rows below give T cell receptor beta chains drawn from one sample of a study of shared clonotypes between healthy human individuals. The repertoire was sequenced with immunoSEQ multiplex PCR; TCRdb's copy has only in-frame clones and lacks some. Of millions of clones detected, roughly 92% appear once; the ten largest clones hold roughly 0.13%. Sequences were obtained from naive CD4+ T cells sorted from blood. The receptors stem from a man younger than 35 in good health. The conserved cysteine and the conserved F or W are not part of the CDR3 here.

TRBJ2-5 TRBV6-1 ASSVQGSRGETQY
TRBJ1-5 TRBV19 ASSIAGQISNQPQH
TRBJ1-2 TRBV19 ASSTSGNYGYT
TRBJ2-1 TRBV7-2 ASSLSTMGNEQF
TRBJ2-6 TRBV7-9 ASGSGANVLT
TRBJ2-7 TRBV21-1 ASSIPRRRVNEQY
TRBJ1-6 TRBV5-1 ASPLGRRSPLH
TRBJ2-1 TRBV11-3 ASSLFGPSSYNEQF
TRBJ1-1 TRBV28 ASSFSRNTEAF
TRBJ2-5 TRBV9 ASSRDRGQETQY
TRBJ2-3 TRBV10-1 ASSEQLGAADTQY
TRBJ1-1 TRBV5-4 ASSDQLDLPAF
TRBJ1-1 TRBV5-1 ASSADRGEGTEAF
TRBJ2-1 TRBV4-3 ASSQDLAGVLSYNEQF
TRBJ2-7 TRBV27 ASSLSGTGKSYEQY
TRBJ1-2 TRBV10-3 AISEGQSYGYT
TRBJ1-2 TRBV30 AWENYGYT
TRBJ2-5 TRBV7-9 ASHRSGGQETQY
TRBJ2-7 TRBV11-2 ASSLDGGFQGYEQY
TRBJ1-2 TRBV7-9 ASSSGVSVYGYT
TRBJ2-5 TRBV29-1 SVVRQDWGETQY
TRBJ1-4 TRBV19 ASSRAAKIEKLF
TRBJ1-5 TRBV19 ASRGTNQPQH
TRBJ2-7 TRBV25-1 ASSEPSGDLEQY
TRBJ2-1 TRBV4-2 ASSRGASGGVPYEQF
TRBJ2-7 TRBV28 ASTRGALTGEQY
TRBJ1-5 TRBV28 ASSSGQGGNQPQH
TRBJ2-5 TRBV4-2 ASSQDLLQQETQY
TRBJ2-5 TRBV5-1 ASSLETGGLETQY